This paragraph covers one TCR beta chain sequence. CDR1 SGHNT and CDR2 YENEEA come from the germline V gene. Trimming removed 2 bases from V and 7 bases from J, with 14 bases in between. This CDR3 contains 15 residues. The sample comes from a study of T-cell reconstitution after alpha-beta-depleted transplantation in children. Using unique molecular identifiers, the investigators prepared the TCRbeta library. MiXCR, applied by TCRdb to the PCR reads, yields one record per CDR3 protein. The repertoire holds about 230,000 distinct CDR3 sequences, around 9.7% seen once, with approximately 5.4% in the top ten.

The chain employs TRBV11-3 and TRBJ2-2; no clear D gene. This sample comprised PBMCs from the stem cell graft donor, obtained from the stem cell graft. The clonotype originates from a human donor who donated a stem cell graft to a child with SCID. The CDR3 nucleotides are TGTGCCAGCAGCTTAACCGCTTCGCTCGACGGGGAGCTGTTTTTT. Translation: CASSLTASLDGELFF.